These 30 T cell receptor beta chains originate from one sample sequenced in a study of cytomegalovirus exposure and HLA in healthy donors. Primers included in the PCR were 60 Vbeta and 13 Jbeta primers. Clones were sequenced by immunoSEQ multiplex PCR, and TCRdb holds only the in-frame ones, with some missing. The data contain 150,000 to 200,000 clones, roughly 70% of them singletons. The sequenced material came from PBMCs. These receptors were taken from a woman aged 40 to 50 in good health and CMV-seropositive.

V gene TRBV7-9 combines with J gene TRBJ1-1; D might be TRBD1 (5 bases). Trimming left V 0 bases short and J 7 bases short, with 9 bases between. Germline V gene data show CDR1 as SEHNR and CDR2 as FQNEAQ (reference sequence). This CDR3 is built from 13 residues. CDR3 nucleotide sequence: TGTGCCAGCAGCTTAGCTGGGGGGGATGAAGCTTTCTTT. Its protein is CASSLAGGDEAFF.

V is TRBV28 and J is TRBJ2-7, with D perhaps TRBD2 (6 bases). This CDR3 region has 14 residues. Germline CDR1 reads MDHEN; CDR2 reads SYDVKM. Trimming stripped 6 bases from V and 2 bases from J, with 14 bases between. CDR3: CASRREFTAYEQYF. CDR3 DNA sequence: TGTGCCAGCAGACGGGAGTTTACGGCCTACGAGCAGTACTTC.

The chain couples TRBV5-1 to TRBJ1-4; 9 bases map to TRBD1. The CDR3 is 14 residues long. From germline, CDR1 is SGHRS and CDR2 YFSETQ. The V and J ends lost 4 bases and 4 bases, in that order; junction bases with no gene match: 2. CDR3 sequence reads: CASSTGQGNEKLFF. The CDR3 coding sequence is TGCGCCAGCAGCACGGGACAGGGTAATGAAAAACTGTTTTTT.

The chain employs TRBV9 and TRBJ1-2, with 9 bases matching TRBD1. Trimming took 4 bases from V and 2 from J; bases not matched to a gene: 6. Germline V lookup: CDR1 SGDLS, CDR2 YYNGEE. This CDR3 is 15 amino acids long. The CDR3 here is CASSLRTGENYGYTF. CDR3 coding DNA: TGTGCCAGCAGCCTTCGGACAGGGGAAAACTATGGCTACACCTTC. Based on the CDR3 plus reference TRBV9 and TRBJ1-2, the full variable domain is DSGVTQTPKHLITATGQRVTLRCSPRSGDLSVYWYQQSLDQGLQFLIQYYNGEERAKGNILERFSAQQFPDLHSELNLSSLELGDSALYFCASSLRTGENYGYTFGSGTRLTVV.

This clone was counted a few times. The CDR3 nucleotides are TGCGCCAGCAGCCTTGTAGCGGGAGAAAGCGAGCAGTACTTC. It translates to CASSLVAGESEQYF. The V and J genes are TRBV4-3 and TRBJ2-7; 9 nucleotides line up with TRBD2. Germline-derived CDR1 and CDR2 are LGHNA and YSLEER. With 4 bases clipped from V and 6 bases from J, the junction kept 7 bases outside the gene matches. There are 14 residues in the CDR3.

This clone occurred a few times. One end of the junction varies from germline; a read error may be responsible. The gene calls are TRBV5-6 and TRBJ1-2; a weak D match, TRBD1 (5 bases). CDR3 size: 11 residues. Germline V gene sequence: CDR1 SGHDT, CDR2 YYEEEE. CDR3 protein: CASGRERGYPF. The DNA for the CDR3 is TGTGCCAGCGGCAGGGAAAGGGGCTACCCCTTC.

The rearrangement uses TRBV6-1 and TRBJ1-5, with TRBD1 identical over 9 bases. V lost 8 bases to trimming and J lost 2 bases; unmatched junction nucleotides: 4. In germline, CDR1 is MNHNS, CDR2 SASEGT. This CDR3 is built from 14 residues. The DNA of the CDR3 is TGTGCCAGCGAACAGGGGGCTCGCAATCAGCCCCAGCATTTT. Protein: CASEQGARNQPQHF.

The chain has TRBV7-2 and TRBJ2-5; 9 nucleotides match TRBD1. The V segment lost 2 bases and the J segment 5 bases; nucleotides outside the gene matches: 9. The CDR3 spans 16 residues. Germline V gene lookup returns CDR1 SGHTA and CDR2 FQGNSA. The CDR3 DNA reads as TGTGCCAGCAGCTTAAGGGACAGGGTGGAGGTGGAGACCCAGTACTTC. It specifies CASSLRDRVEVETQYF.

About this clone itself: Compared with germline, one end of the junction differs, possibly owing to a read error. V gene TRBV5-1 combines with J gene TRBJ1-6; 9 bases are shared with TRBD1. The CDR3 covers 17 residues. Germline V gives CDR1 SGHRS, CDR2 YFSETQ. The CDR3, as DNA: TGCGCCAGCAGCTCATTAACAGGGGGCAGGGATAATTCACCCCTCAACTTT. Amino acids: CASSSLTGGRDNSPLNF.

The chain employs TRBV5-4 and TRBJ1-1; D uncertain. V was pared by 7 bases and J by 0 bases, with 13 bases between. There are 14 residues in the CDR3. The V gene's germline CDR1 is SGHNT and CDR2 YYREEE (reference sequence). DNA for the CDR3: TGTGCCAGCCAGAGGGAGACCATGAACACTGAAGCTTTCTTT. It translates to CASQRETMNTEAFF. The full variable domain, with the rest looked up from reference TRBV5-4 and TRBJ1-1, is ETGVTQSPTHLIKTRGQQVTLRCSSQSGHNTVSWYQQALGQGPQFIFQYYREEENGRGNFPPRFSGLQFPNYSSELNVNALELDDSALYLCASQRETMNTEAFFGQGTRLTVV.

The rearrangement joins TRBV29-1 to TRBJ2-7; 7 nucleotides match TRBD1. The CDR3 consists of 12 residues. Germline CDR1 SQVTM, CDR2 ANQGSEA. Unmatched junction bases numbered 13, after V lost 8 bases and J lost 9 bases. CDR3 in amino acids: CSFRGTSSSQYF. CDR3 sequence (DNA): TGCAGCTTCAGGGGGACCTCTTCGTCGCAGTACTTC.

The chain carries TRBV5-8 and TRBJ1-6; D is uncertain. The CDR3 sequence is 14 residues long. V lost 4 bases and J lost 9, with 14 bases in between. Germline CDR1 reads SGHTS; CDR2 reads YDEGEE. This chain's CDR3 is CASSPVEGGSPLHF. The CDR3 DNA is TGTGCCAGCAGCCCTGTGGAGGGCGGTTCACCCCTCCACTTT.

The CDR3 region is CASSINSGQGLLTDTQYF. CDR3 bases: TGTGCCAGTAGTATTAATTCAGGACAGGGGCTTCTCACAGATACGCAGTATTTT. The V call is TRBV19, the J call TRBJ2-3; the match to TRBD1 covers 9 bases. J lost 2 bases, V lost 3 bases, and 12 bases had no gene match. Germline values: CDR1 LNHDA, CDR2 SQIVND (reference sequence). There are 18 residues in the CDR3.

The rearrangement uses TRBV18 and TRBJ2-3; D gene ambiguous. Trimming shortened V by 3 bases and J by 4 bases, and 8 bases separated the two germline ends. The germline V gene encodes CDR1 KGHSH and CDR2 LQKENI. CDR3 length equals 13 residues. CDR3 in amino acids: CASSPSNADTQYF. The CDR3 nucleotides read TGTGCCAGCTCACCGAGTAACGCAGATACGCAGTATTTT.

The rearrangement links TRBV18 to TRBJ1-1; 8 positions match TRBD1. Losses at the gene ends were 5 bases for V and 0 bases for J; bases not matched to a gene: 5. Germline CDR1 KGHSH, CDR2 LQKENI. The length of the CDR3 is 15 residues. The CDR3 DNA follows: TGTGCCAGCTCAACGGACAGGGAAATGAACACTGAAGCTTTCTTT. Protein product: CASSTDREMNTEAFF.

This rearrangement joins TRBV5-1 to TRBJ2-3; TRBD2 aligns across 8 bases. Per germline, CDR1 SGHRS and CDR2 YFSETQ. V trimming: 0 bases; J trimming: 2 bases; junction bases outside the gene matches: 2. The CDR3 is made up of 15 amino acids. The CDR3 bases are TGCGCCAGCAGCTTGGAACTAGCGGACACAGATACGCAGTATTTT. It translates to CASSLELADTDTQYF.

This clone occurred a few times. The rearrangement joins TRBV9 to TRBJ2-1; TRBD2 aligns across 10 bases. CDR3 length: 14 residues. V lost 3 bases, J lost 8 bases, and 5 bases stayed unmatched. Germline V gene lookup returns CDR1 SGDLS and CDR2 YYNGEE. The CDR3 coding sequence is TGTGCCAGCAGCGCCAGCGGGGGGGTCGATGAGCAGTTCTTC. Protein sequence: CASSASGGVDEQFF.

V is TRBV19 and J is TRBJ2-7; D unresolved. This CDR3 has 14 residues. Germline V gene data show CDR1 as LNHDA and CDR2 as SQIVND (reference sequence). V was trimmed by 3 bases and J by 0 bases, leaving 9 bases between them. CDR3 amino acids: CASSMNTHSYEQYF. CDR3 DNA sequence: TGTGCCAGTAGTATGAACACGCACTCCTACGAGCAGTACTTC.

This clone was counted between two and nine times. The genes are TRBV4-3 and TRBJ2-2, with TRBD1 identical over 9 bases. J gave up 3 bases and V 1 base, and 3 bases lay outside the gene matches. CDR1 is LGHNA and CDR2 is YSLEER in the germline V gene. The CDR3 loop spans 16 amino acids. CDR3 residues: CASSQADRGDTGELFF. In DNA, the CDR3 is TGCGCCAGCAGCCAAGCCGACAGGGGGGACACCGGGGAGCTGTTTTTT.

V is TRBV7-9 and J is TRBJ1-3; the D is unclear. This CDR3 spans 15 amino acids. The germline gives CDR1 SEHNR, CDR2 FQNEAQ (reference sequence). Trimming shortened V by 3 bases and J by 3 bases, and 12 bases separated the two germline ends. The DNA for the CDR3 is TGTGCCAGCAGCTTCTACGACATAAGTGGAAACACCATATATTTT. It specifies CASSFYDISGNTIYF.

This rearrangement joins TRBV21-1 to TRBJ2-7; TRBD1 was called by the table and not checked on the DNA. TRBV21-1 has pseudogene status. The CDR3 spans 14 residues. As DNA, the CDR3 is TGTGCCAGCACCAAGACATTCCCGCCCTACGAGCAGTACTTC. Translation gives CASTKTFPPYEQYF.

The chain recombines TRBV18 with TRBJ1-1; tentative D call: TRBD1 (5 bases). Germline V gene lookup returns CDR1 KGHSH and CDR2 LQKENI. This CDR3 is 14 amino acids long. V lost 1 base and J 5 bases, leaving 11 bases between the germline ends. DNA for the CDR3: TGTGCCAGCTCACCACACGACCGGGGGACTGAAGCTTTCTTT. This codes for CASSPHDRGTEAFF. Full variable domain (rest looked up from reference TRBV18 and TRBJ1-1): NAGVMQNPRHLVRRRGQEARLRCSPMKGHSHVYWYRQLPEEGLKFMVYLQKENIIDESGMPKERFSAEFPKEGPSILRIQQVVRGDSAAYFCASSPHDRGTEAFFGQGTRLTVV.

This clone was counted between two and nine times. The chain joins TRBV6-4 to TRBJ2-3; D might be TRBD1 (6 bases). Germline lookup yields CDR1 MRHNA and CDR2 SNTAGT. CDR3 length equals 14 residues. Trimming removed 5 bases from V and 2 bases from J, with 11 bases in between. The DNA for the CDR3 is TGTGCCAGCAGTTGGGACATCTACACAGATACGCAGTATTTT. Residues: CASSWDIYTDTQYF.

V and J are TRBV5-6 and TRBJ2-3; tentative D call: TRBD1 (6 bases). This CDR3 is 16 amino acids long. V lost 0 bases and J lost 1, with 12 bases in between. From germline, CDR1 is SGHDT and CDR2 YYEEEE. CDR3 sequence reads: CASSLEGSGGTDTQYF. DNA for the CDR3: TGTGCCAGCAGCTTGGAGGGGTCAGGGGGCACAGATACGCAGTATTTT.

This sequence joins TRBV11-3 and TRBJ2-5; weak D call: TRBD2 (8 bases). Germline V gene lookup returns CDR1 SGHNT and CDR2 YENEEA. There are 15 residues in the CDR3. V shed 4 bases and J shed 5 bases, with 17 bases lying between them. CDR3 DNA sequence: TGTGCCAGCAGCTCGCGGGGGGCAGGGGGGGAGACCCAGTACTTC. Residues: CASSSRGAGGETQYF.

The chain carries TRBV19 and TRBJ2-6; D perhaps matches TRBD1 (6 bases). The V and J ends lost 3 bases and 3 bases respectively, with 9 bases between them. This CDR3 has 15 amino acids. Germline lookup yields CDR1 LNHDA and CDR2 SQIVND (reference sequence). The CDR3 here is CASSIRDIGANVLTF. The CDR3 nucleotides read TGTGCCAGTAGTATCCGGGACATTGGGGCCAACGTCCTGACTTTC.

This chain uses TRBV28 with TRBJ1-5; 9 bases are a match to TRBD1. V lost 10 bases, J lost 11 bases, and 15 bases stayed unmatched. This CDR3 comprises 14 residues. The germline V gene encodes CDR1 MDHEN and CDR2 SYDVKM. The CDR3 sequence is CATGRGQGGLAQHF. In DNA, the CDR3 is TGTGCCACCGGAAGGGGACAGGGAGGTTTGGCCCAGCATTTT.

For the CDR3, the DNA is TGTGCCAGCAGTGACTCGCCGGGACTAGCGGGGGGTACTAGCACAGATACGCAGTATTTT. Its translation is CASSDSPGLAGGTSTDTQYF. V usage is TRBV6-4 and J usage is TRBJ2-3; 15 bases line up with TRBD2. CDR3 length: 20 residues. J gave up 0 bases and V 0 bases, and 7 bases lay outside the gene matches. Germline V gene data show CDR1 as MRHNA and CDR2 as SNTAGT.

The rearrangement uses TRBV4-3 and TRBJ2-7; maybe TRBD2 (5 bases). The germline V gene encodes CDR1 LGHNA and CDR2 YSLEER. The V end lost 4 bases, the J end lost 2 bases, and 12 bases lay between the germline ends. CDR3 size: 14 residues. CDR3 loop: CASSPGIPPYEQYF. The CDR3 DNA sequence: TGCGCCAGCAGCCCGGGGATACCTCCCTACGAGCAGTACTTC.

In its sample, this clone was seen once. This chain joins TRBV28 and TRBJ2-2, with 15 bases aligning to TRBD2. The CDR3 covers 17 residues. The V and J ends lost 5 bases and 7 bases, in that order; junction bases with no gene match: 8. Looked up from germline, CDR1 is MDHEN and CDR2 is SYDVKM. CDR3 loop: CASSLLPGLAGGGELFF. In DNA form, the CDR3 reads TGTGCCAGCAGTCTCCTCCCGGGACTAGCGGGAGGCGGGGAGCTGTTTTTT.